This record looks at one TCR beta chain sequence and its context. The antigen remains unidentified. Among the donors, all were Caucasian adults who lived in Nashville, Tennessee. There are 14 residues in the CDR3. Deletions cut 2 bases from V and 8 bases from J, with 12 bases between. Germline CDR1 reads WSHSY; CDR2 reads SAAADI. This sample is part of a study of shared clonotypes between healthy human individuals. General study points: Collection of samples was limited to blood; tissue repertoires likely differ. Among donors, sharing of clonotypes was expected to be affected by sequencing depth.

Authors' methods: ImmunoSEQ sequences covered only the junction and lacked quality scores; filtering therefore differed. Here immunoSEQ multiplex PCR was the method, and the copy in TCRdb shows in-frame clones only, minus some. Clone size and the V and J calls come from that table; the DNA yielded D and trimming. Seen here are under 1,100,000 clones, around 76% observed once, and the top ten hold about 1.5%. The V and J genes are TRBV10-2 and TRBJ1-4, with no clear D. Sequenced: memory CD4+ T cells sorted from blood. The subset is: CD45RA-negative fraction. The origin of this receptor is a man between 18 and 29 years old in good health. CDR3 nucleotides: TGCGCCAGCAGTGAGGGGCAGGAAGGCGAAAAACTGTTTTTT. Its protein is CASSEGQEGEKLFF.